The present T cell receptor (beta chain) was sequenced within a study of blood T cell repertoires in COVID-19. Turning to the study itself: The cDNA or gDNA used as material had been derived from T cells, B-cell-depleted T cells, or PBMCs.

The V segment lost 0 bases and the J segment 5 bases; nucleotides outside the gene matches: 5. This CDR3 is built from 15 residues. Germline CDR1 reads MDHEN; CDR2 reads SYDVKM. Original processing methods: From reference gene primer amplification, estimates of nucleated cell counts were derived. Clones were sequenced by immunoSEQ multiplex PCR, and TCRdb holds only the in-frame ones, with some missing. V and J calls and clone size follow that table, whereas D and trimming were derived from the DNA. The profile shows 150,000 to 200,000 clones, roughly 86% of them singletons. The sequencing input was peripheral blood. This rearrangement joins TRBV28 to TRBJ1-1; 8 bases fit TRBD1. The clonotype originates from a man between 65 and 79 years old with acute or convalescent COVID-19. The CDR3 reads CASSLWTGEDTEAFF. The CDR3, as DNA: TGTGCCAGCAGTTTATGGACAGGGGAGGATACTGAAGCTTTCTTT.